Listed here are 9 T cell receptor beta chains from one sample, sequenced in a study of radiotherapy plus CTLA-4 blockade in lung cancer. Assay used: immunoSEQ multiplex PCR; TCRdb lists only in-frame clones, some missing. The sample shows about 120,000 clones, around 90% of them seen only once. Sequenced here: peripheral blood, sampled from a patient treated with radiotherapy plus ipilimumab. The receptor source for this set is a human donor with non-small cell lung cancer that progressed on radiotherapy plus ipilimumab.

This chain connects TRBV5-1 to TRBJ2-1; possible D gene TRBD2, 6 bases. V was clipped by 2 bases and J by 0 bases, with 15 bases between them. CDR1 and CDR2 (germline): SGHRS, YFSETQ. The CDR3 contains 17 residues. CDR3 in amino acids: CASSFAGAGSSYNEQFF. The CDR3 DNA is TGCGCCAGCAGCTTTGCGGGTGCGGGGAGCTCCTACAATGAGCAGTTCTTC.

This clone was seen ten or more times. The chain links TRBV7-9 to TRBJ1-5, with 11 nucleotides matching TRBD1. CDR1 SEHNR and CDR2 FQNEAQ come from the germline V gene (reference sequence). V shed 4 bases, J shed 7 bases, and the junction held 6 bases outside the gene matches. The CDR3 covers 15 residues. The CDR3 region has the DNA TGTGCCAGCAGCTCGGACAGGGGGCCCGGACAGCCCCAGCATTTT. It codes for CASSSDRGPGQPQHF. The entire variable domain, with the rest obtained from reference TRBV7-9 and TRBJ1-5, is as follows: DTGVSQNPRHKITKRGQNVTFRCDPISEHNRLYWYRQTLGQGPEFLTYFQNEAQLEKSRLLSDRFSAERPKGSFSTLEIQRTEQGDSAMYLCASSSDRGPGQPQHFGDGTRLSIL.

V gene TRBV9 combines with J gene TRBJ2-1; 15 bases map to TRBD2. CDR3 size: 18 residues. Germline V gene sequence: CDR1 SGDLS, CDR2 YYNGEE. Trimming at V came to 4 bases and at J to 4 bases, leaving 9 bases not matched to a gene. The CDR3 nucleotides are TGTGCCAGCAGCCCTCTAGGACTAGCGGGAGGGGTATACAATGAGCAGTTCTTC. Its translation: CASSPLGLAGGVYNEQFF.

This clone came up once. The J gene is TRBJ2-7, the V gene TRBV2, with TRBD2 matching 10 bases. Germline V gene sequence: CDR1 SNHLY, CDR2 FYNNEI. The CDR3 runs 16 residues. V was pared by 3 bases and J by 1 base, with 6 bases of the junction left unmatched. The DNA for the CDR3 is TGTGCCAGCAGTGATAGTAGCGGGAGGCCTTCCTACGAGCAGTACTTC. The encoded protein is CASSDSSGRPSYEQYF.

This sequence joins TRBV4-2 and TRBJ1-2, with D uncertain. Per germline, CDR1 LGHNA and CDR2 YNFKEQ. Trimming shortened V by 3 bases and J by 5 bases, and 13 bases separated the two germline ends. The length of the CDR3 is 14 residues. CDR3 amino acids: CASSQEPRRYGYTF. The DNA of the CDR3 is TGTGCCAGCAGCCAGGAACCCCGGAGGTATGGCTACACCTTC.

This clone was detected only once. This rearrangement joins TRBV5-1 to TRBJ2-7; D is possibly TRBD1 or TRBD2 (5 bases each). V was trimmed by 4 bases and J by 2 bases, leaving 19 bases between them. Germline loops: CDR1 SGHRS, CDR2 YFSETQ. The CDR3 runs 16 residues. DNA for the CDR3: TGCGCCAGCAGCCCGGGGCAACGGCGGGCCGCCTACGAGCAGTACTTC. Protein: CASSPGQRRAAYEQYF.

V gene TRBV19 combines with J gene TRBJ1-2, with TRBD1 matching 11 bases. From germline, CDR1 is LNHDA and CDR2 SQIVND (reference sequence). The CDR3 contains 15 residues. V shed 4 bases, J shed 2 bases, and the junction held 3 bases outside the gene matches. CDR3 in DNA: TGTGCCAGTAGTACCGGGACAGGGGGGAACTATGGCTACACCTTC. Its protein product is CASSTGTGGNYGYTF.

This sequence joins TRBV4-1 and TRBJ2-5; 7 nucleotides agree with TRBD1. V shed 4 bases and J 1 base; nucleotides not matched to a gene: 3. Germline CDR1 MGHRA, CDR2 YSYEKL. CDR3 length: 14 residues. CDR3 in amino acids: CASSRDSGQETQYF. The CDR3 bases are TGCGCCAGCAGCCGGGACAGCGGCCAAGAGACCCAGTACTTC.

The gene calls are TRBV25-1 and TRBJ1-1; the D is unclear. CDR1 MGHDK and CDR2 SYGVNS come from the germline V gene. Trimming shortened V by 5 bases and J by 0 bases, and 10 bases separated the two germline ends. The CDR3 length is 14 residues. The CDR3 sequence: CASSSRHMNTEAFF. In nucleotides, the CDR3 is TGTGCCAGCAGTTCCAGACACATGAACACTGAAGCTTTCTTT.